This T cell receptor beta chain was sequenced for a study of blood T cell repertoires in COVID-19. The J segment lost 4 bases and the V segment lost 2 bases, leaving 7 bases of the junction unmatched. Germline loops: CDR1 SGHRS, CDR2 YFSETQ. This CDR3 is 15 amino acids long. In the original workflow: Scientists estimated how many nucleated cells there were by amplifying reference gene primers. The method was immunoSEQ multiplex PCR; TCRdb's version includes in-frame clones alone and lacks a portion of them. Clone size and V and J calls were adopted from that table, with D and trimming inferred from the DNA. The sample lists around 330,000 clones; around 89% were seen once.

The receptor was isolated from a woman aged 45-65 years with active or convalescent COVID-19. This chain joins TRBV5-1 and TRBJ2-3, with TRBD2 matching over 7 bases. The sequencing input was peripheral blood. Here the CDR3 DNA reads TGCGCCAGCAGCTTATCAGCGGCGGGGGCAGATACGCAGTATTTT. It yields the protein CASSLSAAGADTQYF.